This is a list of T cell receptor beta chains from one sample in a study of graft-versus-host responses after intestinal transplantation. Profiling relied on immunoSEQ multiplex PCR, and the TCRdb table lists in-frame clones only, not all of them. The sample lists roughly 43,000 clones, about 95% occurring once. The source material was PBMCs, sampled approximately 360 days after intestinal transplant. The source of these receptors is a human patient who received an intestinal transplant, so some T cells may come from the graft donor. Both conserved end residues are part of each CDR3. Fields, in order: D gene, J gene, V gene, clone size, CDR3 DNA, CDR3 protein. D genes are given only for firm matches. Size values are once, few and many counts, or a class for expanded clones, and some rows have none.

d_call: NA; j_call: TRBJ1-1; v_call: TRBV28; clone_size: NA; cdr3_nt: TGTGCCAGCAAGATATTACAGACGAACACTGAAGCTTTCTTT; cdr3_aa: CASKILQTNTEAFF
d_call: TRBD1; j_call: TRBJ1-3; v_call: TRBV6-6; clone_size: NA; cdr3_nt: TGTGCCAGCACCCTGACAGGGGCCGGAAACACCATATATTTT; cdr3_aa: CASTLTGAGNTIYF
d_call: NA; j_call: TRBJ2-7; v_call: TRBV29-1; clone_size: NA; cdr3_nt: TGCAGCGTCGCAGGGTACCAATACGAGCAGTACTTC; cdr3_aa: CSVAGYQYEQYF
d_call: NA; j_call: TRBJ1-1; v_call: TRBV5-1; clone_size: NA; cdr3_nt: TGCGCCAGCAGCTTGCGAGACTTTGGGGGTCTCACTGAAGCTTTCTTT; cdr3_aa: CASSLRDFGGLTEAFF
d_call: NA; j_call: TRBJ2-5; v_call: TRBV6-1; clone_size: once; cdr3_nt: TGTGCCAGCTTTTCATCGACCGCGGGGGCCCCGACCCAGTACTTC; cdr3_aa: CASFSSTAGAPTQYF
d_call: NA; j_call: TRBJ1-4; v_call: TRBV10-3; clone_size: NA; cdr3_nt: TGTGCCATCAGCCGTCAGGGAACTAATGAAAAACTGTTTTTT; cdr3_aa: CAISRQGTNEKLFF
d_call: TRBD2; j_call: TRBJ2-1; v_call: TRBV7-3; clone_size: NA; cdr3_nt: TGTGCCAGCAGCTCTGACGGGAGGGCCGGGAATGAGCAGTTCTTC; cdr3_aa: CASSSDGRAGNEQFF
d_call: NA; j_call: TRBJ2-5; v_call: TRBV6-1; clone_size: once; cdr3_nt: TGTGCCAGCAGGGCCAACAAGGAAGAGACCCAGTACTTC; cdr3_aa: CASRANKEETQYF
d_call: TRBD1; j_call: TRBJ1-1; v_call: TRBV6-5; clone_size: NA; cdr3_nt: TGTGCCAGCAGCCTGGGACAGAGAGTTGAAGCTTTCTTT; cdr3_aa: CASSLGQRVEAFF
d_call: NA; j_call: TRBJ2-2; v_call: TRBV28; clone_size: once; cdr3_nt: TGTGCCAGCAGCCCGATCGGAGGAGGGACCGGGGAGCTGTTTTTT; cdr3_aa: CASSPIGGGTGELFF
d_call: NA; j_call: TRBJ2-7; v_call: TRBV11-3; clone_size: NA; cdr3_nt: TGTGCCAGCAGCTTACACAGGGACTACGAGCAGTACTTC; cdr3_aa: CASSLHRDYEQYF
d_call: NA; j_call: TRBJ1-4; v_call: TRBV2; clone_size: NA; cdr3_nt: TGTGCCAGCAGTCTCATGGCTAATGAAAAACTGTTTTTT; cdr3_aa: CASSLMANEKLFF
d_call: TRBD1; j_call: TRBJ1-6; v_call: TRBV7-3; clone_size: NA; cdr3_nt: TGTGCCAGCGGACAGGACTATAATTCACCCCTCCACTTT; cdr3_aa: CASGQDYNSPLHF
d_call: NA; j_call: TRBJ2-7; v_call: TRBV6-5; clone_size: NA; cdr3_nt: TGTGCCAGCAGTTTTCATAGCTCCTACGAGCAGTACTTC; cdr3_aa: CASSFHSSYEQYF
d_call: TRBD1; j_call: TRBJ1-1; v_call: TRBV28; clone_size: NA; cdr3_nt: TGTGCCAGCAGTTTTCACGGGACAGGGAGCACTGAAGCTTTCTTT; cdr3_aa: CASSFHGTGSTEAFF
d_call: NA; j_call: TRBJ1-4; v_call: TRBV27; clone_size: NA; cdr3_nt: TGTGCCAGCAGTTTAATAGGGAGAAGTGAAAAACTGTTTTTT; cdr3_aa: CASSLIGRSEKLFF
d_call: NA; j_call: TRBJ1-2; v_call: TRBV9; clone_size: NA; cdr3_nt: TGTGCCAGCAGCGTAGGAGGGAACTATGGCTACACCTTC; cdr3_aa: CASSVGGNYGYTF
d_call: NA; j_call: TRBJ2-7; v_call: TRBV15; clone_size: NA; cdr3_nt: TGTGCCACCAGCAGAGATTCCAGGGTCGGCCCCCTCGAGCAGTACTTC; cdr3_aa: CATSRDSRVGPLEQYF
d_call: TRBD1; j_call: TRBJ1-1; v_call: TRBV5-1; clone_size: NA; cdr3_nt: TGCGCCAGCAGCTTGGGGAACACAGGGGGCAGTGAAGCTTTCTTT; cdr3_aa: CASSLGNTGGSEAFF
d_call: NA; j_call: TRBJ2-5; v_call: TRBV7-6; clone_size: once; cdr3_nt: TGTGCCAGCAGCTTCCAGGGTGGAAAAGAGACCCAGTACTTC; cdr3_aa: CASSFQGGKETQYF
d_call: NA; j_call: TRBJ2-7; v_call: TRBV9; clone_size: NA; cdr3_nt: TGTGCCAGCAGCCCCGGGACATTCAACGAGCAGTACTTC; cdr3_aa: CASSPGTFNEQYF
d_call: NA; j_call: TRBJ1-6; v_call: TRBV7-2; clone_size: NA; cdr3_nt: TGTGCCAGCAGCTTACCCGCAGGGGAGGCACCCCTCCACTTT; cdr3_aa: CASSLPAGEAPLHF
d_call: TRBD1; j_call: TRBJ2-1; v_call: TRBV15; clone_size: NA; cdr3_nt: TGTGCCACCAGCGGGACAGGCGATGAGCAGTTCTTC; cdr3_aa: CATSGTGDEQFF
d_call: TRBD1; j_call: TRBJ2-5; v_call: TRBV4-1; clone_size: once; cdr3_nt: TGTGCCAGCAGCCAAGGACAGGAACAAAGGGAGACCCAGTACTTC; cdr3_aa: CASSQGQEQRETQYF
d_call: NA; j_call: TRBJ2-7; v_call: TRBV7-9; clone_size: NA; cdr3_nt: TGTGCCAGCAGCGGCCGTACCTCCGAGCAGGGCGAGCAGTACTTC; cdr3_aa: CASSGRTSEQGEQYF
d_call: TRBD1; j_call: TRBJ2-1; v_call: TRBV18; clone_size: NA; cdr3_nt: TGTGCCAGCTCACCCCTCGGGACAGGGGGCGATGAGCAGTTCTTC; cdr3_aa: CASSPLGTGGDEQFF
d_call: NA; j_call: TRBJ2-6; v_call: TRBV5-1; clone_size: NA; cdr3_nt: TGCGCCAGCAGCTTGTTCTCCCCTGGTGCCAACGTCCTGACTTTC; cdr3_aa: CASSLFSPGANVLTF
d_call: NA; j_call: TRBJ2-5; v_call: TRBV25-1; clone_size: NA; cdr3_nt: TGTGCCAGCAGTGAACTGGGACCCCTTCGGGAGACCCAGTACTTC; cdr3_aa: CASSELGPLRETQYF
d_call: NA; j_call: TRBJ2-1; v_call: TRBV7-3; clone_size: NA; cdr3_nt: TGTGCCAGTGGGGTAGCCAATGAGCAGTTCTTC; cdr3_aa: CASGVANEQFF
d_call: TRBD2; j_call: TRBJ2-5; v_call: TRBV4-1; clone_size: NA; cdr3_nt: TGCGCCAGCAGCCAAGGGCTAGCGGGAGTTGGAGAGACCCAGTACTTC; cdr3_aa: CASSQGLAGVGETQYF
d_call: NA; j_call: TRBJ2-2; v_call: TRBV30; clone_size: once; cdr3_nt: TGTGCCTGGAGTTTGGGAACACGAACGAACACCGGGGAGCTGTTTTTT; cdr3_aa: CAWSLGTRTNTGELFF
d_call: NA; j_call: TRBJ1-5; v_call: TRBV15; clone_size: NA; cdr3_nt: TGTGCCACCAGCAGAGACAGGGATCGTCCGCCCCAGCATTTT; cdr3_aa: CATSRDRDRPPQHF
d_call: TRBD1; j_call: TRBJ1-6; v_call: TRBV6-9; clone_size: NA; cdr3_nt: TGTGCCAGCAGTTTATTGGGACAGCATAATTCACCCCTCCACTTT; cdr3_aa: CASSLLGQHNSPLHF
d_call: NA; j_call: TRBJ1-3; v_call: TRBV7-9; clone_size: NA; cdr3_nt: TGTGCCAGCAGCTCCCGACAGGTAGATGGAAACACCATATATTTT; cdr3_aa: CASSSRQVDGNTIYF
d_call: TRBD2; j_call: TRBJ2-1; v_call: TRBV7-6; clone_size: NA; cdr3_nt: TGTGCCACCTCAGGGCCGAGCGGGGGGCCTGATTACTACAATGAGCAGTTCTTC; cdr3_aa: CATSGPSGGPDYYNEQFF
d_call: TRBD2; j_call: TRBJ2-5; v_call: TRBV9; clone_size: NA; cdr3_nt: TGTGCCAGCAGCGTAGAGGGGAGCGGGGGCCACCAAGAGACCCAGTACTTC; cdr3_aa: CASSVEGSGGHQETQYF
d_call: NA; j_call: TRBJ1-2; v_call: TRBV6-1; clone_size: NA; cdr3_nt: TGTGCCAGCAGTGAAGGACTACATGGGAGGAATGGCTACACCTTC; cdr3_aa: CASSEGLHGRNGYTF
d_call: NA; j_call: TRBJ1-4; v_call: TRBV5-1; clone_size: NA; cdr3_nt: TGCGCCAGCAGCTTGTCCCTTGCTGACGAAAAACTGTTTTTT; cdr3_aa: CASSLSLADEKLFF
d_call: TRBD1; j_call: TRBJ2-7; v_call: TRBV19; clone_size: once; cdr3_nt: TGTGCCAGTAGTGGCCAGGGACAGGGTCTCTACGAGCAGTACTTC; cdr3_aa: CASSGQGQGLYEQYF
d_call: TRBD1; j_call: TRBJ2-2; v_call: TRBV5-1; clone_size: NA; cdr3_nt: TGCGCCAGCATGGACCCGGGACAGCACACCGGGGAGCTGTTTTTT; cdr3_aa: CASMDPGQHTGELFF
d_call: NA; j_call: TRBJ1-2; v_call: TRBV19; clone_size: NA; cdr3_nt: TGTGCCAGTAGTATGCGGTGGTATGGCTACACCTTC; cdr3_aa: CASSMRWYGYTF
d_call: TRBD1; j_call: TRBJ1-4; v_call: TRBV19; clone_size: few; cdr3_nt: TGTGCCAGTACCAGTGGACAGGTCTTTGCAACTAATGAAAAACTGTTTTTT; cdr3_aa: CASTSGQVFATNEKLFF
d_call: NA; j_call: TRBJ2-2; v_call: TRBV2; clone_size: NA; cdr3_nt: TGTGCCAGCAGTGATCCCTTCGGGGCAGGGTTTGAGAACACCGGGGAGCTGTTTTTT; cdr3_aa: CASSDPFGAGFENTGELFF
d_call: NA; j_call: TRBJ2-7; v_call: TRBV11-3; clone_size: NA; cdr3_nt: TGTGCCAGCAGCGCCCCGGGACTTCGCTACGAGCAGTACTTC; cdr3_aa: CASSAPGLRYEQYF
d_call: NA; j_call: TRBJ2-7; v_call: TRBV6-5; clone_size: NA; cdr3_nt: TGTGCCAGCAGACCCAGACAGGTCTCCTACGAGCAGTACTTC; cdr3_aa: CASRPRQVSYEQYF